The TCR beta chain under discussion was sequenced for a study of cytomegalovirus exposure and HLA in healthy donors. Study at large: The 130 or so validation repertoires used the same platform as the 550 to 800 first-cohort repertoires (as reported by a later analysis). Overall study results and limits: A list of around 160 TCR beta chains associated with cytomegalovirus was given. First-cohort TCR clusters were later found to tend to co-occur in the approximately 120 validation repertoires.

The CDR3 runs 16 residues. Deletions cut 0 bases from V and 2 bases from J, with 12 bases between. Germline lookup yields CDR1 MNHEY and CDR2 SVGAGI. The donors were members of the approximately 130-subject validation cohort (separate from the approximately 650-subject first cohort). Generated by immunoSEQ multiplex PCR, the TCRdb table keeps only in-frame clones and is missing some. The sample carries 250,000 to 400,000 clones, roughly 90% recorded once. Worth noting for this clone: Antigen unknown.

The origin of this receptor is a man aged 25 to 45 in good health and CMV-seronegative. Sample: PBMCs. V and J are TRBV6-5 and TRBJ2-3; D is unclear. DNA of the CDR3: TGTGCCAGCAGTTACTCTCCCATGCCAGACACAGATACGCAGTATTTT. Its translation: CASSYSPMPDTDTQYF.